This T cell receptor beta chain came from a study of beta chain features in type 1 diabetes. Expressed TCRB transcripts were sequenced after all isolated RNA was converted to cDNA. Measured with immunoSEQ multiplex PCR; TCRdb has only the in-frame clones, and not every one. The top ten hold approximately 1.5% of the sample, which has 200,000 to 250,000 clones, about a tenth seen once. V was pared by 5 bases and J by 5 bases, with 11 bases of the junction left unmatched. This CDR3 has 15 amino acids. Germline assignment: CDR1 MNHEY and CDR2 SMNVEV (reference sequence). This clone has a handful of counts.

The sequence came from a man between 18 and 29 years old in good health. Sequenced input: central memory CD4+ T cells from blood. The V gene is TRBV27, the J gene TRBJ1-2; 7 positions match TRBD1. CDR3 bases: TGTGCCAGCAGTCCCAGACGACAGGGCTGGTATGGCTACACCTTC. As protein: CASSPRRQGWYGYTF.